Included here is one T cell receptor beta chain sequence, with context. This entry belongs to a study of blood T cell repertoires in COVID-19. Study overall: The United States, Italy and Spain supplied acute and convalescent COVID-19 samples. In each case, the material was cDNA or gDNA derived from T cells, B-cell-depleted T cells, or PBMCs.

The CDR3 contains 14 residues. Germline CDR1 LNHDA, CDR2 SQIVND (reference sequence). Seattle enrolled patients during active infection and tracked them longitudinally. Assay: immunoSEQ multiplex PCR; the TCRdb copy retains only in-frame clones and omits some. The data contain roughly 410,000 clones, around nine tenths of them singletons. This sequence originates from a woman aged 40 to 49 with COVID-19, enrolled during active disease. Sequenced material: peripheral blood. The chain carries TRBV19 and TRBJ2-7; weak D call: TRBD2 (6 bases). CDR3 loop: CAKSGDAASYEQYF. The CDR3 DNA sequence: TGTGCTAAATCGGGGGACGCCGCTTCCTACGAGCAGTACTTC.